This TCR beta chain was recovered during a study of blood T cells in healthy people across ages (dated by TCRdb to the mid-2010s). With respect to the entire study: In model experiments, template switching captured roughly one uniquely barcoded TCR beta cDNA molecule for every two T cells. Age-related changes in TCR beta repertoire diversity were measured in the study by deep sequencing normalized with unique cDNA molecular identifiers. The donors were split into four age groups: young (average around 15 years), middle-aged (roughly 39), aged (about 56) and long-lived (approximately 80). To avoid experimental bias, donors of different ages were distributed randomly across sequencing lanes. For two donors (one aged 18 to 29 and one aged 80 or older), the study analyzed two additional independent replicas of 1 million unique cDNA reads from the same blood draw. The study at large found these results: A strong correlation was found between observed TCR beta diversity and the percentage of naive T cells measured by flow cytometry. Observed TCR beta diversity per million T cells fell roughly linearly with age, and a significant reduction was already apparent by age approximately 40. The CMV infection status of donors was not known, potentially confounding age-related changes in expanded clonotypes. Conclusive comparison of naive and antigen-experienced compartments was prevented by the profiling of bulk unsorted PBMCs. Total diversity estimates from one million sequenced T cells were considered lower bounds and underestimates. Compared with the aged group, more naive CD4+ T cells, fewer expanded clones and increased TCR diversity were shown by the long-lived group, suggesting age selection.

A remark on this clonotype: The specificity of this receptor is unknown. This may be a read error: a much more frequent sequence differs by one nucleotide.

The library was obtained by 5' RACE. Sequencing instrument: Illumina HiSeq 2500. The second PCR ran for roughly 7 to 12 cycles and used a J-beta primer mix along with a sample-barcoded 5' primer. A unique molecular identifier was introduced onto each TCR beta cDNA molecule by a template-switch 5' adaptor carrying 12 random nucleotides. Each sample yielded at least 3 million CDR3-containing paired-end reads. The Mint cDNA synthesis kit, primed by a TRBC-specific oligonucleotide, was used to synthesize first-strand cDNA from all RNA. After uracil-DNA glycosylase treatment, a first 18-cycle PCR used universal primers M1SS and BC2_uni_R on all cDNA. In the source study's methods: Each sample was normalized by randomly selecting 1 million high-quality reads, each carrying a distinct molecular identifier. Reads with shared molecular identifiers were discarded instead of being binned into consensus sequences. MiTCR, with a Q25 quality threshold and the strictest error-elimination algorithm, was used for CDR3 identification, clonotype clustering and error correction. A nonparametric unseen species model with Euler transformation was used to estimate a lower bound on total TCR beta diversity. In-frame beta chains were kept once TCRdb had trimmed the public reads at Q25 with fastp and called clones with MiXCR. A single entry per CDR3 protein holds the most common genes and DNA from its merged rows. The V and J calls and clone size come from TCRdb's table, not from the authors' own analysis. The sample data list about 1,800,000 distinct CDR3 sequences, and roughly 27% of these were observed just once. The top ten hold around 7.7% of the sample.

Donors were 40 or so systemically healthy Caucasian individuals from Russia aged roughly 6 to 95 years. Each donor gave about 10 milliliters of peripheral blood, drawn into EDTA-treated Vacutainer tubes. Ficoll-Paque density-gradient centrifugation was used to isolate PBMCs, with at least 7 million per sample. Total RNA, at least 5 micrograms per sample, was extracted from PBMCs with Trizol reagent. For every donor, an aliquot of PBMCs went through flow cytometry to measure the percentages of naive CD45RAhigh/CD27high T cells. Input material: blood. This clonotype originated in a woman younger than 45 in good health.

At the DNA level, the sequence is TGCAGCGTTGCGGACAGGGACAATCAGCCCCAGCATTTT. Its protein product is CSVADRDNQPQHF. The receptor chain draws on TRBV29-1 and TRBJ1-5; the junction holds 8 bases that match TRBD1. Including the terminal cysteine and phenylalanine, the CDR3 comprises 13 residues. The read is trimmed to its CDR3 DNA, 39 bases read in frame from base 1. Taken from the germline V gene, the CDR1 and CDR2 loops are SQVTM and ANQGSEA. V has 4 bases trimmed and J has 3 bases trimmed; junction bases matching no gene number 2.